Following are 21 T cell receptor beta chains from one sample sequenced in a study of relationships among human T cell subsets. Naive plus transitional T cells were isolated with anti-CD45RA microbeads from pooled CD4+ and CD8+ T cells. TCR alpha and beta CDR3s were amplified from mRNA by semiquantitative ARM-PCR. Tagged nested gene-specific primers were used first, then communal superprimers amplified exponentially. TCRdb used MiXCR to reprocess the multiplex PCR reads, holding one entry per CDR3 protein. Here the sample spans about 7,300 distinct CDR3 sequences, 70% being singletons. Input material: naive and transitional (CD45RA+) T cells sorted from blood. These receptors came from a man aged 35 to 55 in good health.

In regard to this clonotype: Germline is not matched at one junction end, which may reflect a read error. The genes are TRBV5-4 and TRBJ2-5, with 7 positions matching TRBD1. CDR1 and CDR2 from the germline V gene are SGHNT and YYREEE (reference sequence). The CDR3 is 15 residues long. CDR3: CASSLLDRAPETQYF. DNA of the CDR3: TGCGCCAGCAGCTTACTCGACAGGGCCCCAGAGACCCAGTACTTC.

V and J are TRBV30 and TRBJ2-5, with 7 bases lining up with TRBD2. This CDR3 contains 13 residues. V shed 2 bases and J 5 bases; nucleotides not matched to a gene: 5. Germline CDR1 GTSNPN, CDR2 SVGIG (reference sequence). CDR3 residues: CAWSIGLDETQYF. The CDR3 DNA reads TGTGCCTGGAGTATCGGACTAGATGAGACCCAGTACTTC.

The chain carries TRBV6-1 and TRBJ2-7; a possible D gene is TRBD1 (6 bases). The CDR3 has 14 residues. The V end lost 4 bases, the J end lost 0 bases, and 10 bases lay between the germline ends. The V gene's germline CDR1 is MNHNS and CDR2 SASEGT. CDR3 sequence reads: CASSGRDNSYEQYF. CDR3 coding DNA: TGTGCCAGCAGTGGCCGGGACAACTCCTACGAGCAGTACTTC.

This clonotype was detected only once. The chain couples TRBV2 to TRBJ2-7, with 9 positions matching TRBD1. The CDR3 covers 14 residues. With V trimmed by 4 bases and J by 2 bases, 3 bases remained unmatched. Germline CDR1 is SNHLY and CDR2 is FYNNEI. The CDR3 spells CASSVGTGTYEQYF. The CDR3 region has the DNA TGTGCCAGCAGTGTCGGGACAGGGACCTACGAGCAGTACTTC.

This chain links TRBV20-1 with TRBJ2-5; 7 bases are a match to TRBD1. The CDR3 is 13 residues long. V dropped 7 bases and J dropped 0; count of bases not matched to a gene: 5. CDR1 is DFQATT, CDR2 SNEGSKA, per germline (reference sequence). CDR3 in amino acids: CSVPDRDQETQYF. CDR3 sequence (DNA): TGCAGTGTCCCCGACAGGGACCAAGAGACCCAGTACTTC.

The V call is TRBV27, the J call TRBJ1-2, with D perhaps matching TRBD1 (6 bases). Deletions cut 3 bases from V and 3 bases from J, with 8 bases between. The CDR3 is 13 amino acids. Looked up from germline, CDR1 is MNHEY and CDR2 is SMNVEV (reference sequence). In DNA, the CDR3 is TGTGCCAGCAGTTTGGGACAATACTATGGCTACACCTTC. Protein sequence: CASSLGQYYGYTF.

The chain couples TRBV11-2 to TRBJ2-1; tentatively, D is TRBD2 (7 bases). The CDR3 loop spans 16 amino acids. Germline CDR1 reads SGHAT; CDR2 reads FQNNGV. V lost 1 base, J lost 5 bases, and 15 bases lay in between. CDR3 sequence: CASSLVAGEGDNEQFF. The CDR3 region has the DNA TGTGCCAGCAGCTTAGTGGCGGGAGAGGGGGACAATGAGCAGTTCTTC. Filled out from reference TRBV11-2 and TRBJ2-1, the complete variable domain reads EAGVAQSPRYKIIEKRQSVAFWCNPISGHATLYWYQQILGQGPKLLIQFQNNGVVDDSQLPKDRFSAERLKGVDSTLKIQPAKLEDSAVYLCASSLVAGEGDNEQFFGPGTRLTVL.

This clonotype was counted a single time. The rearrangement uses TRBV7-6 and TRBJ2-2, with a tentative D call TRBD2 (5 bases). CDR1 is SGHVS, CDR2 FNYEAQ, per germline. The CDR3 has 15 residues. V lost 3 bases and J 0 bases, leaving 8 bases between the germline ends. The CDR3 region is CASSLSGANTGELFF. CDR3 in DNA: TGTGCCAGCAGCTTGAGCGGAGCGAACACCGGGGAGCTGTTTTTT.

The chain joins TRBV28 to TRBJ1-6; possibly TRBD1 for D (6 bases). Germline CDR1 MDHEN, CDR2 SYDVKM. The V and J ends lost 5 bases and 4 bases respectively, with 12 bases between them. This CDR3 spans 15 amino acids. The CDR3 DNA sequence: TGTGCCAGCAGTCATCACAGGGATTATAATTCACCCCTCCACTTT. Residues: CASSHHRDYNSPLHF.

The CDR3 bases are TGTGCCAGCAGCCAAGAGGACAGTGCCAAAAACATTCAGTACTTC. This gives the protein CASSQEDSAKNIQYF. The chain carries TRBV4-2 and TRBJ2-4; maybe TRBD1 (6 bases). The CDR3 sequence is 15 residues long. Looked up from germline, CDR1 is LGHNA and CDR2 is YNFKEQ. The V gene lost 0 bases and the J gene lost 1 base, with 7 bases spanning the gap.

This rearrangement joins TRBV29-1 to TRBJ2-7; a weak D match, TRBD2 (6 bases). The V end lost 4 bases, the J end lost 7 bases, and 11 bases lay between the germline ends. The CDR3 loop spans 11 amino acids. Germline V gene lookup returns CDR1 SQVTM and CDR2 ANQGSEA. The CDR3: CSVAGVGEQYF. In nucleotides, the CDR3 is TGCAGCGTTGCGGGAGTCGGGGAGCAGTACTTC.

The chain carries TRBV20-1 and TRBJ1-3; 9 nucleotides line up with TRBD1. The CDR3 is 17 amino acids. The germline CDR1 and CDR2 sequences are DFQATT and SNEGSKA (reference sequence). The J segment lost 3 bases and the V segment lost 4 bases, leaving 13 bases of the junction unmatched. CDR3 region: CSATGQGLHRNGNTIYF. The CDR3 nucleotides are TGCAGTGCTACCGGACAGGGGCTGCACCGAAATGGAAACACCATATATTTT.

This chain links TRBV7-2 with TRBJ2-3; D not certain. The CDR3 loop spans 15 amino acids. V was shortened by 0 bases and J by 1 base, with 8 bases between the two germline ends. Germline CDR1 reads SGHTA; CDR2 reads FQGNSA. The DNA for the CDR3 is TGTGCCAGCAGCTTAGCGGCGACGGGCACAGATACGCAGTATTTT. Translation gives CASSLAATGTDTQYF.

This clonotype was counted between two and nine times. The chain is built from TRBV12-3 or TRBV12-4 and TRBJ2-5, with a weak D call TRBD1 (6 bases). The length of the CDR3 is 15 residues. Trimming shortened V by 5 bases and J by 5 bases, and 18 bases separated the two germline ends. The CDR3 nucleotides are TGTGCCAGCAGTCCCTGGACAGATTTCGGGGAGACCCAGTACTTC. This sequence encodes CASSPWTDFGETQYF.

The CDR3 here is CASSWRGATDTQYF. The CDR3 region has the DNA TGTGCCAGCAGTTGGAGGGGGGCCACCGATACGCAGTATTTT. This sequence joins TRBV6-2 or TRBV6-3 and TRBJ2-3, with D possibly being TRBD1 or TRBD2 (6 bases each). The CDR3 has 14 amino acids. Germline V gives CDR1 MNHEY, CDR2 SVGEGT. Trimming stripped 4 bases from V and 6 bases from J, with 14 bases between.

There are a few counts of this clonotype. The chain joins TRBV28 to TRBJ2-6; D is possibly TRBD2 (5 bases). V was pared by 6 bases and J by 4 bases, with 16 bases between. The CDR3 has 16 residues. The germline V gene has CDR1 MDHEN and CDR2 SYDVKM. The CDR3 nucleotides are TGTGCCAGCAGGCCGGGCCCGGAGGAAGGGGCCAACGTCCTGACTTTC. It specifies CASRPGPEEGANVLTF. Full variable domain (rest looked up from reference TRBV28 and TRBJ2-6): DVKVTQSSRYLVKRTGEKVFLECVQDMDHENMFWYRQDPGLGLRLIYFSYDVKMKEKGDIPEGYSVSREKKERFSLILESASTNQTSMYLCASRPGPEEGANVLTFGAGSRLTVL.

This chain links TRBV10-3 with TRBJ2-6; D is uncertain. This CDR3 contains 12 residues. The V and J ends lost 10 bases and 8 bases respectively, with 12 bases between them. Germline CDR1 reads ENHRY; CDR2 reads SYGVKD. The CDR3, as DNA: TGTGCCACCAAGGAAAACACCAACGTCCTGACTTTC. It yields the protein CATKENTNVLTF.

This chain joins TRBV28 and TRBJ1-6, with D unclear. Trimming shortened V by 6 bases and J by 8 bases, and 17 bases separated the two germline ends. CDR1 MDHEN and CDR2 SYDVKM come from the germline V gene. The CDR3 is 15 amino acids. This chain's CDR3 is CASSPASGVYSPLHF. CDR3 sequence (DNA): TGTGCCAGCAGCCCTGCCTCCGGGGTTTATTCACCCCTCCACTTT.

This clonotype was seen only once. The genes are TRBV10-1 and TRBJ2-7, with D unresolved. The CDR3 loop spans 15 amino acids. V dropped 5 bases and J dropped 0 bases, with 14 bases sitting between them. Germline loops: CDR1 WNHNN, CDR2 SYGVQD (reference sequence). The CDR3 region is CASSSDPTGSYEQYF. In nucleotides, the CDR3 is TGCGCCAGCAGTTCGGACCCAACGGGCTCCTACGAGCAGTACTTC.

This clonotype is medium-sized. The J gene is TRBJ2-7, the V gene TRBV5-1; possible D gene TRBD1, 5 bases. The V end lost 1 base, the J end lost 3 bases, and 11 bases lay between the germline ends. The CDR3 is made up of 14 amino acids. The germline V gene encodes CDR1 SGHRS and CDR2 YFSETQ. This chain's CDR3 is CASSLTGGNYEQYF. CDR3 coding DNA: TGCGCCAGCAGCTTGACAGGTGGAAACTACGAGCAGTACTTC.

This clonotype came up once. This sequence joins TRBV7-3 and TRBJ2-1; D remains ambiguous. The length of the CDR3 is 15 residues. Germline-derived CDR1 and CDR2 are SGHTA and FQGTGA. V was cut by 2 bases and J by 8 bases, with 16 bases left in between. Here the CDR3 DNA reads TGTGCCAGCAGCTTAGACCCGGGTTTAGGCGATGAGCAGTTCTTC. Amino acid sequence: CASSLDPGLGDEQFF.